These 30 T cell receptor beta chains originate from one sample sequenced in a study of CD8 T cells in ankylosing spondylitis. TCRdb re-called the 5' RACE reads through MiXCR, storing one row per CDR3 protein. Among roughly 300,000 distinct CDR3 sequences listed, around 8% were seen once. The antigens for these receptors are not known. General observations from the study: Blood of patients with ankylosing spondylitis appeared to be characterized by a TCR beta motif of several highly homologous variants.

What was sequenced was blood, either unsorted or a sorted T cell fraction (not recorded which). Receptor source: a male donor with ankylosing spondylitis.

The chain combines TRBV5-4 with TRBJ2-3, with 12 bases matching TRBD2. J gave up 5 bases and V 3 bases, and 16 bases lay outside the gene matches. This CDR3 spans 19 amino acids. CDR1 SGHNT and CDR2 YYREEE come from the germline V gene (reference sequence). CDR3 protein: CASSSQPDRLAGVVDTQYF. DNA of the CDR3: TGTGCCAGCAGCTCACAACCCGATCGACTAGCGGGAGTGGTAGATACGCAGTATTTT.

This clonotype was seen a handful of times. The V call is TRBV4-3, the J call TRBJ2-7; 9 bases are shared with TRBD1. Unmatched junction bases numbered 4, after V lost 0 bases and J lost 1 base. Germline V lookup: CDR1 LGHNA, CDR2 YSLEER. There are 16 residues in the CDR3. The CDR3 here is CASSQDLTGGSYEQYF. The CDR3 coding sequence is TGCGCCAGCAGCCAAGATTTGACAGGGGGGTCCTACGAGCAGTACTTC.

This clonotype was counted at least ten times. The chain employs TRBV28 and TRBJ2-3, with 9 bases lining up with TRBD2. V gave up 11 bases and J gave up 5 bases; unmatched junction bases: 11. The CDR3 runs to 14 residues. Germline V CDR1 and CDR2: MDHEN, SYDVKM. The CDR3 region is CAGSRREGQDTQYF. In DNA, the CDR3 is TGTGCCGGGTCTCGGCGGGAGGGCCAAGATACGCAGTATTTT. Combining the CDR3 with reference TRBV28 and TRBJ2-3 gives the whole variable domain DVKVTQSSRYLVKRTGEKVFLECVQDMDHENMFWYRQDPGLGLRLIYFSYDVKMKEKGDIPEGYSVSREKKERFSLILESASTNQTSMYLCAGSRREGQDTQYFGPGTRLTVL.

This clonotype appeared many times. This CDR3 is CSVARGENQPQHF. CDR3 bases: TGCAGCGTGGCAAGGGGGGAGAATCAGCCCCAGCATTTT. V usage is TRBV29-1 and J usage is TRBJ1-5; maybe TRBD1 (6 bases). V dropped 6 bases and J dropped 4 bases, with 13 bases sitting between them. This CDR3 has 13 amino acids. From germline, CDR1 is SQVTM and CDR2 ANQGSEA.

There are many counts of this clonotype. This sequence joins TRBV5-1 and TRBJ2-7; TRBD1 agrees at 8 bases. The CDR3 sequence is 15 residues long. After removal of 4 bases from V and 1 base from J, the junction contained 7 bases not matched to a gene. The V gene's germline CDR1 is SGHRS and CDR2 YFSETQ. The CDR3 coding sequence is TGCGCCAGCAGCACTTGGACAGGGAATTCCTACGAGCAGTACTTC. Amino acid sequence: CASSTWTGNSYEQYF.

This clonotype was counted a few times. The chain couples TRBV6-1 to TRBJ2-7; TRBD2 matches at 11 bases. This CDR3 contains 15 residues. Germline trimming cut 5 bases from V and 3 bases from J; bases unmatched to any gene: 6. Germline CDR1 and CDR2: MNHNS and SASEGT. The CDR3 loop reads CASSPLAGGVYEQYF. CDR3 in DNA: TGTGCCAGCAGTCCGCTAGCGGGAGGAGTCTACGAGCAGTACTTC.

This clonotype was seen ten or more times. The chain recombines TRBV7-9 with TRBJ2-1; 9 bases match TRBD1. Germline V gene lookup returns CDR1 SEHNR and CDR2 FQNEAQ (reference sequence). This CDR3 contains 15 residues. Trimming removed 5 bases from V and 4 bases from J; junction bases left unmatched: 6. DNA for the CDR3: TGTGCCAGCAGCCCAGGACAGGGGAAGTACAATGAGCAGTTCTTC. This codes for CASSPGQGKYNEQFF.

This clonotype came up a few times. The chain employs TRBV7-8 and TRBJ2-1, with D perhaps given as TRBD1 or TRBD2 (5 bases each). Germline CDR1 reads SGHVS; CDR2 reads FQNEAQ. The CDR3 totals 16 residues. The V end was cut by 3 bases, the J end by 2 bases, with 14 bases between. The CDR3 bases are TGTGCCAGCAGCTTCCCCAGGGACCAAACCTACAATGAGCAGTTCTTC. Amino acids: CASSFPRDQTYNEQFF.

There are many counts of this clonotype. The chain employs TRBV12-3 or TRBV12-4 and TRBJ2-2, with 9 bases identical to TRBD1. The trim removed 3 bases at V and 4 bases at J, leaving 6 bases unmatched. The CDR3 is made up of 16 amino acids. CDR3 in amino acids: CASSFLGTGRTGELFF. CDR3 nucleotides: TGTGCCAGCAGTTTCCTCGGGACAGGGCGCACCGGGGAGCTGTTTTTT.

This CDR3 is CASSYWTSGLYEQYF. The CDR3 DNA follows: TGTGCCAGCTCATACTGGACTAGCGGGCTCTACGAGCAGTACTTC. This chain links TRBV18 with TRBJ2-7; TRBD2 agrees at 11 bases. This CDR3 spans 15 amino acids. Germline loops: CDR1 KGHSH, CDR2 LQKENI. V gave up 5 bases and J gave up 3 bases; unmatched junction bases: 6.

This clonotype was detected only a few times. This chain connects TRBV24-1 to TRBJ1-5, with 7 bases matching TRBD1. The CDR3 covers 14 residues. V shed 4 bases and J 4 bases; nucleotides not matched to a gene: 3. CDR1 is KGHDR, CDR2 SFDVKD, per germline. The CDR3 sequence is CATSEGQTNQPQHF. The CDR3 DNA follows: TGTGCCACCAGTGAGGGACAGACTAATCAGCCCCAGCATTTT.

This chain uses TRBV6-5 with TRBJ1-1, with 8 bases matching TRBD1. Germline trimming cut 2 bases from V and 3 bases from J; bases unmatched to any gene: 8. The CDR3 is made up of 16 amino acids. Looked up from germline, CDR1 is MNHEY and CDR2 is SVGAGI. The CDR3: CASSYQRTGLDTEAFF. The CDR3 DNA reads TGTGCCAGCAGTTACCAAAGGACAGGGCTCGACACTGAAGCTTTCTTT.

The chain joins TRBV20-1 to TRBJ2-1; 10 bases align to TRBD2. Germline loops: CDR1 DFQATT, CDR2 SNEGSKA (reference sequence). The CDR3 covers 13 residues. Germline trimming cut 5 bases from V and 8 bases from J; bases unmatched to any gene: 6. CDR3 nucleotide sequence: TGCAGTGCTTCTAGCGGGAGTGTGGATGAGCAGTTCTTC. Protein product: CSASSGSVDEQFF.

This clonotype was seen ten or more times. The chain uses TRBV20-1 and TRBJ2-1, with TRBD2 identical over 9 bases. Germline V CDR1 and CDR2: DFQATT, SNEGSKA (reference sequence). CDR3 size: 15 residues. V was pared by 0 bases and J by 6 bases, with 6 bases of the junction left unmatched. The CDR3 region has the DNA TGCAGTGCTAGAGACGGCGGGAGGGCGGGCAATGAGCAGTTCTTC. Translating gives CSARDGGRAGNEQFF.

This clonotype was observed many times. The chain couples TRBV5-1 to TRBJ2-1, with 7 nucleotides matching TRBD1. Germline-derived CDR1 and CDR2 are SGHRS and YFSETQ. Unmatched junction bases numbered 3, after V lost 5 bases and J lost 4 bases. This CDR3 contains 13 residues. CDR3 sequence (DNA): TGCGCCAGCAGATTGACAGGGTACAATGAGCAGTTCTTC. Its translation: CASRLTGYNEQFF.

This clonotype was detected ten times or more. This chain uses TRBV9 with TRBJ2-3; D call uncertain. Looked up from germline, CDR1 is SGDLS and CDR2 is YYNGEE. The ends were cut back, 5 bases at V and 5 bases at J, with 12 bases in the middle. There are 13 residues in the CDR3. The CDR3 here is CASSRLPGDTQYF. As DNA, the CDR3 is TGTGCCAGCAGTCGACTCCCGGGAGATACGCAGTATTTT. The variable domain in full, with the rest retrieved from reference TRBV9 and TRBJ2-3, is DSGVTQTPKHLITATGQRVTLRCSPRSGDLSVYWYQQSLDQGLQFLIQYYNGEERAKGNILERFSAQQFPDLHSELNLSSLELGDSALYFCASSRLPGDTQYFGPGTRLTVL.

This clonotype was counted many times. J is TRBJ2-3 and V is TRBV29-1; D remains unclear. V dropped 7 bases and J dropped 4 bases, with 12 bases sitting between them. This CDR3 has 12 amino acids. In germline, CDR1 is SQVTM, CDR2 ANQGSEA. Here the CDR3 reads CSAESGADTQYF. The DNA for the CDR3 is TGCAGCGCCGAATCTGGAGCAGATACGCAGTATTTT.

In its sample, this clonotype was seen a few times. The CDR3 protein is CATAVERGTDTQYF. In nucleotides, the CDR3 is TGTGCCACCGCAGTGGAAAGGGGCACAGATACGCAGTATTTT. The chain links TRBV12-3 or TRBV12-4 to TRBJ2-3, with no clear D. V was clipped by 10 bases and J by 1 base, with 15 bases between them. This CDR3 contains 14 residues.

The rearrangement joins TRBV7-2 to TRBJ2-7; D is uncertain. There are 12 residues in the CDR3. The V end lost 4 bases, the J end lost 4 bases, and 8 bases lay between the germline ends. Per germline, CDR1 SGHTA and CDR2 FQGNSA. CDR3 in amino acids: CASSSHQYEQYF. The CDR3 region has the DNA TGTGCCAGCAGCTCCCATCAGTACGAGCAGTACTTC.

V and J are TRBV11-2 and TRBJ2-2; D is tentatively TRBD1 or TRBD2 (5 bases each). Germline assignment: CDR1 SGHAT and CDR2 FQNNGV. The germline V and J ends were trimmed by 2 bases and 7 bases, with 14 bases remaining between them. This CDR3 has 15 amino acids. Written as DNA, the CDR3 is TGTGCCAGCAGCTTACTAGTGGGACGACTCGGGGAGCTGTTTTTT. It yields the protein CASSLLVGRLGELFF.

In this sample, this clonotype turned up a few times. CDR3 DNA sequence: TGTGCCAGCAGTCTCCGCCGGGGCACCTACGAGCAGTACTTC. This encodes CASSLRRGTYEQYF. The gene calls are TRBV27 and TRBJ2-7; either TRBD1 or TRBD2 may supply D (5 bases each). V gave up 5 bases and J gave up 2 bases, with 13 bases separating them. This CDR3 region has 14 residues. Germline V gene sequence: CDR1 MNHEY, CDR2 SMNVEV (reference sequence).

The CDR3 DNA is TGTGCCAGCAGCCAAGATTGGAGGGGCGTTGGAAACACCATATATTTT. Its protein product is CASSQDWRGVGNTIYF. The gene calls are TRBV4-2 and TRBJ1-3; D possibly corresponds to TRBD1 (5 bases). Germline lookup yields CDR1 LGHNA and CDR2 YNFKEQ. This CDR3 region has 16 residues. Trimming took 0 bases from V and 3 from J, leaving 12 bases between them.

In its sample, this clonotype was seen a few times. The CDR3 here is CASIVELGNTIYF. In DNA, the CDR3 is TGTGCCAGCATAGTAGAGCTCGGAAACACCATATATTTT. This rearrangement joins TRBV2 to TRBJ1-3; no firm D call. CDR1 and CDR2 from the germline V gene are SNHLY and FYNNEI. Trimming pared 7 bases from V and 4 bases from J, leaving 11 bases between. The CDR3 covers 13 residues.

The V call is TRBV28, the J call TRBJ1-1, with D hard to call. The germline V gene has CDR1 MDHEN and CDR2 SYDVKM. V was trimmed by 2 bases and J by 3 bases, leaving 7 bases between them. The CDR3 contains 13 residues. The CDR3 nucleotides are TGTGCCAGCAGTTTACCGTGGGACACTGAAGCTTTCTTT. This sequence encodes CASSLPWDTEAFF.

This chain uses TRBV5-1 with TRBJ1-2; TRBD1 might be the D (5 bases). V gave up 4 bases and J gave up 6 bases, with 22 bases separating them. CDR3 length equals 16 residues. CDR1 and CDR2 (germline): SGHRS, YFSETQ. CDR3 DNA sequence: TGCGCCAGCAGCGCCGCCCCTGGGACGCGGGGGGATGGCTACACCTTC. Residues: CASSAAPGTRGDGYTF.

This clonotype was counted ten times or more. The rearrangement links TRBV5-6 to TRBJ2-1; no clear D. Germline loops: CDR1 SGHDT, CDR2 YYEEEE. V lost 2 bases and J 16 bases, leaving 19 bases between the germline ends. The CDR3 extends over 13 amino acids. The CDR3 DNA is TGTGCCAGCAGCTTCACCCCCCAGGAAAAGATTTTCTTC. Translated: CASSFTPQEKIFF.

The V gene is TRBV20-1, the J gene TRBJ2-5; TRBD2 aligns across 9 bases. Germline loops: CDR1 DFQATT, CDR2 SNEGSKA (reference sequence). CDR3 length: 13 residues. With V trimmed by 3 bases and J by 3 bases, 2 bases remained unmatched. CDR3 nucleotides: TGCAGTGCTAGCCTAGCGGGAAAAGAGACCCAGTACTTC. Residues: CSASLAGKETQYF.

V usage is TRBV6-4 and J usage is TRBJ2-3; D gene unclear. The CDR3 contains 13 residues. The germline gives CDR1 MRHNA, CDR2 SNTAGT. V was trimmed by 6 bases and J by 6 bases, leaving 13 bases between them. CDR3 in amino acids: CASRDAKEDTQYF. In nucleotides, the CDR3 is TGTGCCAGCAGAGACGCAAAAGAGGATACGCAGTATTTT.

This clonotype was seen at least ten times. The chain carries TRBV29-1 and TRBJ2-1, with D possibly matching TRBD2 (6 bases). Germline-derived CDR1 and CDR2 are SQVTM and ANQGSEA. V lost 6 bases, J lost 10 bases, and 19 bases lay in between. This CDR3 is built from 13 residues. In DNA, the CDR3 is TGCAGCGTCTACCGGGACTCCGCTGGGGAGCAGTTCTTC. This translates into CSVYRDSAGEQFF.

In this sample, this clonotype turned up a few times. The CDR3: CASSRGILAGTGELFF. DNA of the CDR3: TGTGCCAGCAGCCGCGGAATACTAGCGGGCACCGGGGAGCTGTTTTTT. The chain carries TRBV5-5 and TRBJ2-2; 9 bases agree with TRBD2. After removal of 4 bases from V and 4 bases from J, the junction contained 8 bases not matched to a gene. The germline V gene has CDR1 SGHKS and CDR2 YYEKEE (reference sequence). This CDR3 comprises 16 residues.